These T cell receptor beta chains were read from a single sample in a study of lymphopenia after photon versus proton radiotherapy. The table came from immunoSEQ multiplex PCR; TCRdb's copy has only in-frame clones and leaves some out. This sample carries about 15,000 clones, 86% of them seen once, and the ten largest clones take approximately 10%. The sequenced sample was peripheral blood, obtained from a patient treated with proton-based radiotherapy. These receptors were obtained from a man aged 65 to 85 with pancreatic cancer. Both conserved end residues are part of each CDR3. The D gene is left open where the match is weak. For some rows the clone size is stated as once, few or many, or as a class when expanded; others skip it.

D gene,J gene,clone size,V gene,CDR3 DNA,CDR3 protein
-,TRBJ1-4,once,TRBV5-4,TGTGCCAGCAGTCGGGGTCAGGGTGTTGAAAAACTGTTTTTT,CASSRGQGVEKLFF
-,TRBJ1-1,-,TRBV30,TGTGCCTGGAGTGTAATAGGGGTGAACACTGAAGCTTTCTTT,CAWSVIGVNTEAFF
TRBD1,TRBJ1-5,-,TRBV2,TGTGCCAGCAGTACCACAGGGGGAGGCAATCAGCCCCAGCATTTT,CASSTTGGGNQPQHF
TRBD1,TRBJ2-5,-,TRBV5-6,TGTGCCAGCATCCTTTCGGACAGGACCCAAGAGACCCAGTACTTC,CASILSDRTQETQYF
TRBD2,TRBJ2-1,-,TRBV5-1,TGCGCCAGCAGCCCTCGGGCGGGGGTCAATTATGAGCAGTTCTTC,CASSPRAGVNYEQFF
TRBD1,TRBJ1-4,-,TRBV5-1,TGCGCCAGCAGCCCGGACAGGGGGCGCATAGGAGGTGAAAAACTGTTTTTT,CASSPDRGRIGGEKLFF
-,TRBJ2-3,-,TRBV9,TGTGCCAGCAGTCTCCTGCCAGGGAGGACAGATACGCAGTATTTT,CASSLLPGRTDTQYF
TRBD1,TRBJ1-2,few,TRBV11-2,TGTGCCAGCAGCTATTCAGGGGGCCGGAACTATGGCTACACCTTC,CASSYSGGRNYGYTF
-,TRBJ1-6,-,TRBV21-1,TGTGCCAGCAGCAACCCCGGGACAGGTAGTTCACCCCTCCACTTT,CASSNPGTGSSPLHF
-,TRBJ1-4,-,TRBV7-2,TGTGCCAGCAGCTTAGATCGGCAGGGGTGGGAAAAACTGTTTTTT,CASSLDRQGWEKLFF
TRBD1,TRBJ1-5,-,TRBV7-9,TGTGCCAGCAGCCCAGGGACAGGGGACCAGCCCCAGCATTTT,CASSPGTGDQPQHF
TRBD1,TRBJ1-2,-,TRBV11-2,TGTGCCAGCAGCTTAGATCGGGCAGGGGGAAGGGGCTACACCTTC,CASSLDRAGGRGYTF
-,TRBJ1-5,-,TRBV2,TGTGCCAGCAGTGAAAGAGGTTATCAGCCCCAGCATTTT,CASSERGYQPQHF
TRBD2,TRBJ2-7,-,TRBV2,TGTGCCAGCAGTGAAAGGGGACTAGATTCCTACGAGCAGTACTTC,CASSERGLDSYEQYF
TRBD1,TRBJ2-1,-,TRBV14,TGTGCCGGCAGCCCTTCTGCCGGGACAGGCGTACACAATGAGCAGTTCTTC,CAGSPSAGTGVHNEQFF
TRBD1,TRBJ1-4,-,TRBV7-8,TGTGCCAGCAGCTTAGGTTTACAGGGGGCGCGAGAAAAACTGTTTTTT,CASSLGLQGAREKLFF
TRBD2,TRBJ2-4,-,TRBV10-2,TGCGCCAGCAGTGACTTGAGTGCGGGAGGTCTAGCCAAAAACATTCAGTACTTC,CASSDLSAGGLAKNIQYF
TRBD1,TRBJ1-2,-,TRBV5-1,TGCGCCAGCAGCCTACCGGACAGGGGCTATGGCTACACCTTC,CASSLPDRGYGYTF
TRBD1,TRBJ1-2,-,TRBV7-6,TGTGCCAGCAGCTTAGTCTTATCCGGACAGGGACGTAACTATGGCTACACCTTC,CASSLVLSGQGRNYGYTF
TRBD2,TRBJ2-2,-,TRBV2,TGTGCCAGCAGTGAAGGACGGGGGGGTTCATCCACCGGGGAGCTGTTTTTT,CASSEGRGGSSTGELFF
TRBD1,TRBJ2-7,-,TRBV5-1,TGCGCCAGCAGCTTCCAGGGGGCCTCCTACGAGCAGTACTTC,CASSFQGASYEQYF
-,TRBJ2-1,-,TRBV7-9,TGTGCCAGCAGCTTGATTTTGGTAGGAGGGGGTGATGAGCAGTTCTTC,CASSLILVGGGDEQFF
-,TRBJ1-1,-,TRBV5-1,TGCGCCAGCAGCTTGGTCGGCAGGAAGAACACTGAAGCTTTCTTT,CASSLVGRKNTEAFF
-,TRBJ2-5,-,TRBV9,TGTGCCAGCAGCGTAGGTGGGACGAAAGAGACCCAGTACTTC,CASSVGGTKETQYF
TRBD1,TRBJ2-7,-,TRBV5-4,TGTGCCAGCAGCTTGGGGGGACAGGGACTTTACGAGCAGTACTTC,CASSLGGQGLYEQYF
-,TRBJ1-5,-,TRBV6-1,TGTGCCAGCAGTGAAGGCAGGACGGGCAATCAGCCCCAGCATTTT,CASSEGRTGNQPQHF
-,TRBJ1-5,once,TRBV5-1,TGCGCCAGCCGGGCCGATAGCAATCAGCCCCAGCATTTT,CASRADSNQPQHF
-,TRBJ2-2,-,TRBV7-2,TGTGCCAGCAGCTATCGTTCGAGAGGGGGCGGGGAGCTGTTTTTT,CASSYRSRGGGELFF
TRBD1,TRBJ1-1,once,TRBV19,TGTGCCAGTAGTACAGGGACAGCTAATGAAGCTTTCTTT,CASSTGTANEAFF
-,TRBJ1-6,few,TRBV6-1,TGTGCCAGCAGTGAAGTGTCACCCCTCCACTTT,CASSEVSPLHF
-,TRBJ1-3,-,TRBV5-1,TGCGCCAGCAGCGTGGACAGCACACTACTCTCTGGAAACACCATATATTTT,CASSVDSTLLSGNTIYF
TRBD1,TRBJ2-1,-,TRBV29-1,TGCAGCGCACAGTCCGGGACAGGGCGCGGTGAGCAGTTCTTC,CSAQSGTGRGEQFF
-,TRBJ1-4,-,TRBV7-3,TGTGCCAGCAGCTTAAGTCTGGACCAGGAAAAACTGTTTTTT,CASSLSLDQEKLFF
-,TRBJ2-7,-,TRBV30,TGTGCCTGGAGTACAGGGTTGACCTACGAGCAGTACTTC,CAWSTGLTYEQYF
TRBD2,TRBJ2-5,few,TRBV19,TGTGCCAGTAGTATTGGGGGGGGCCAAGAGACCCAGTACTTC,CASSIGGGQETQYF
-,TRBJ1-1,-,TRBV10-1,TGCGCCAGCAGTGAGAGTCGTAAAGGGTTGAACACTGAAGCTTTCTTT,CASSESRKGLNTEAFF
-,TRBJ1-5,-,TRBV5-5,TGTGCCAGCAGCTTGAGGGCAGGGGTCCAGAATCAGCCCCAGCATTTT,CASSLRAGVQNQPQHF
-,TRBJ1-5,-,TRBV6-1,TGTGCCAGCAGTGAAAGGGGGGGACAGCCCCAGCATTTT,CASSERGGQPQHF
TRBD1,TRBJ1-2,-,TRBV30,TGTGCCTGGAGTACAGGACAGGGTCTAAGCGGCTACACCTTC,CAWSTGQGLSGYTF
-,TRBJ1-1,once,TRBV19,TGTGCCAGTAGTATAGATCGGGACACTGAAGCTTTCTTT,CASSIDRDTEAFF
-,TRBJ1-2,-,TRBV21-1,TGTGCCAGCAGCAAATTAGGTTTACGGAGCCTACTCTATGGCTACACCTTC,CASSKLGLRSLLYGYTF
TRBD2,TRBJ2-3,-,TRBV11-2,TGTGCCAGCAGCTTATCCCGGGCTAGCGGGGTCACAGATACGCAGTATTTT,CASSLSRASGVTDTQYF
-,TRBJ1-5,-,TRBV10-3,TGTGCCATCAGTGAGGGACCCAATCAGCCCCAGCATTTT,CAISEGPNQPQHF
-,TRBJ2-2,few,TRBV6-5,TGTGCCAGCAGTTACTCCGGGGGCACCGGGGAGCTGTTTTTT,CASSYSGGTGELFF
-,TRBJ2-5,-,TRBV30,TGTGCCTGGAGTAACAGGGCTGCCGAGACCCAGTACTTC,CAWSNRAAETQYF
-,TRBJ1-3,-,TRBV30,TGTGCCTGGGACAGGCGGAGGTTTGGAAACACCATATATTTT,CAWDRRRFGNTIYF
-,TRBJ1-2,-,TRBV10-3,TGTGCCATCAGTGAGTTAGGGGGGGCTGATGGCTACACCTTC,CAISELGGADGYTF
-,TRBJ2-1,-,TRBV7-6,TGTGCCAGCAGCTTAGTGGTTTTATCGGGGCTGGGGAATGAGCAGTTCTTC,CASSLVVLSGLGNEQFF
-,TRBJ2-3,-,TRBV5-1,TGCGCCAGCAGCAACACAGATACGCAGTATTTT,CASSNTDTQYF
-,TRBJ2-1,-,TRBV5-1,TGCGCCAGCAGCTCAACCACTCCAGGGGCAGGTGAGCAGTTCTTC,CASSSTTPGAGEQFF
TRBD1,TRBJ1-1,medium-sized,TRBV19,TGTGCCAGTAGTGTACAGGGGAGGGGCACTGAAGCTTTCTTT,CASSVQGRGTEAFF
-,TRBJ2-5,-,TRBV9,TGTGCCAGCAGCGTAGGTCAGGGTACGGGACAAGAGACCCAGTACTTC,CASSVGQGTGQETQYF